This entry describes one T cell receptor beta chain. The antigen remains undetermined. MiXCR was run by TCRdb on the 5' RACE reads, yielding one entry per CDR3 protein. The sample includes about 9,900 distinct CDR3 sequences, around 6% of them seen just once. Stated time point: sample taken at primary tumor resection. The sample is drawn from a study of spatial heterogeneity in lung cancer. Overall study results and limits: The study found that expanded intratumoral alpha and beta TCR counts tracked tumor mutation counts.

Germline V lookup: CDR1 SGDLS, CDR2 YYNGEE. The CDR3 length is 16 residues. V lost 0 bases, J lost 5 bases, and 14 bases lay in between. This clonotype was sampled from a female donor with early-stage non-small cell lung cancer. The rearrangement uses TRBV9 and TRBJ2-2; weak D call: TRBD1 (7 bases). This material consisted of lung tumor tissue, taken at surgery. DNA of the CDR3: TGTGCCAGCAGCGTAGAGCCACAGGGGAGGACCGGGGAGCTGTTTTTT. Protein product: CASSVEPQGRTGELFF.